The next 13 T cell receptor beta chains were all read from a single sample in a study of blood T cell repertoires in COVID-19. Produced via immunoSEQ multiplex PCR; TCRdb's table is partial and in-frame only. The sample lists just over 350,000 clones, less than 90% seen once, with about 7.1% in the top ten. Sequenced input: peripheral blood. The receptor set was obtained from a woman in her sixties with COVID-19, enrolled during active disease.

The V call is TRBV9, the J call TRBJ1-5; D is perhaps TRBD1 (5 bases). There are 15 residues in the CDR3. V was trimmed by 0 bases and J by 5 bases, leaving 12 bases between them. CDR1 and CDR2 from the germline V gene are SGDLS and YYNGEE. The CDR3 reads CASSVDPGMDQPQHF. The DNA of the CDR3 is TGTGCCAGCAGCGTAGACCCAGGGATGGATCAGCCCCAGCATTTT.

This chain links TRBV4-1 with TRBJ2-6; D perhaps matches TRBD2 (7 bases). The V gene's germline CDR1 is MGHRA and CDR2 YSYEKL. Trimming left V 4 bases short and J 1 base short, with 17 bases between. The CDR3 consists of 18 residues. Here the CDR3 reads CASSPLVRGPSGANVLTF. CDR3 coding DNA: TGCGCCAGCAGCCCGTTAGTGCGGGGGCCTTCTGGGGCCAACGTCCTGACTTTC.

The rearrangement links TRBV5-1 to TRBJ1-3, with 7 bases aligning to TRBD1. CDR1 is SGHRS, CDR2 YFSETQ, per germline. The CDR3 consists of 16 residues. The junction had 7 bases not matched to a gene; V was cut back by 4 bases and J by 0 bases. DNA for the CDR3: TGCGCCAGCAGCGGACAGGACCCTAGCTCTGGAAACACCATATATTTT. Protein sequence: CASSGQDPSSGNTIYF.

The chain recombines TRBV11-2 with TRBJ2-1, with D possibly being TRBD1 (6 bases). Trimming shortened V by 2 bases and J by 0 bases, and 17 bases separated the two germline ends. CDR1 is SGHAT, CDR2 FQNNGV, per germline. The length of the CDR3 is 18 residues. This chain's CDR3 is CASSLPSTGHSSYNEQFF. CDR3 nucleotide sequence: TGTGCCAGCAGCTTACCCAGCACGGGACATAGCTCCTACAATGAGCAGTTCTTC.

The chain joins TRBV7-2 to TRBJ1-4, with 8 nucleotides matching TRBD1. The germline gives CDR1 SGHTA, CDR2 FQGNSA. V gave up 4 bases and J gave up 8 bases; unmatched junction bases: 6. CDR3 length: 14 amino acids. The CDR3 reads CASSSRQGREKLFF. The CDR3 nucleotides are TGTGCCAGCAGCTCCAGACAGGGGCGGGAAAAACTGTTTTTT.

V is TRBV19 and J is TRBJ1-2; no clear D gene. V lost 3 bases, J lost 4 bases, and 15 bases lay in between. The CDR3 loop spans 15 amino acids. Germline lookup yields CDR1 LNHDA and CDR2 SQIVND (reference sequence). CDR3: CASSIVASLSYGYTF. CDR3 DNA sequence: TGTGCCAGTAGTATCGTAGCCAGCCTAAGCTATGGCTACACCTTC.

The chain couples TRBV6-5 to TRBJ2-1; 8 nucleotides agree with TRBD2. Unmatched junction bases numbered 6, after V lost 6 bases and J lost 8 bases. Germline V CDR1 and CDR2: MNHEY, SVGAGI. The CDR3 spans 13 residues. CDR3 coding DNA: TGTGCCAGCAGGCGGACTAGCCTTGATGAGCAGTTCTTC. Translation: CASRRTSLDEQFF.

As for this clone: A read error may produce the germline difference seen at one junction end. The V call is TRBV2, the J call TRBJ2-3; D call uncertain. The CDR3 totals 11 residues. Germline CDR1 is SNHLY and CDR2 is FYNNEI. The CDR3 sequence is CASGEYIMQYF. CDR3 DNA sequence: TGTGCCAGCGGTGAATATATAATGCAGTATTTT.

The rearrangement uses TRBV4-1 and TRBJ2-6; D might be TRBD2 (5 bases). Germline CDR1 MGHRA, CDR2 YSYEKL. This CDR3 spans 17 amino acids. V dropped 0 bases and J dropped 0 bases, with 9 bases sitting between them. CDR3 residues: CASSQEGGLSGANVLTF. The CDR3 nucleotides read TGCGCCAGCAGCCAAGAGGGCGGACTCTCTGGGGCCAACGTCCTGACTTTC.

The chain employs TRBV7-9 and TRBJ2-3, with a tentative D call TRBD2 (5 bases). The V gene lost 4 bases and the J gene lost 5 bases, with 16 bases spanning the gap. Germline values: CDR1 SEHNR, CDR2 FQNEAQ (reference sequence). This CDR3 region has 15 residues. CDR3 sequence: CASSSAGLAIDTQYF. Written as DNA, the CDR3 is TGTGCCAGCAGCTCCGCCGGGCTAGCCATAGATACGCAGTATTTT. Filled out from reference TRBV7-9 and TRBJ2-3, the complete variable domain reads DTGVSQNPRHKITKRGQNVTFRCDPISEHNRLYWYRQTLGQGPEFLTYFQNEAQLEKSRLLSDRFSAERPKGSFSTLEIQRTEQGDSAMYLCASSSAGLAIDTQYFGPGTRLTVL.

The chain recombines TRBV5-1 with TRBJ1-5, with 7 bases fitting TRBD1. Germline assignment: CDR1 SGHRS and CDR2 YFSETQ. Losses at the gene ends were 4 bases for V and 2 bases for J; bases not matched to a gene: 9. This CDR3 has 16 amino acids. The CDR3 reads CASSESGTVGNQPQHF. The CDR3 DNA reads TGCGCCAGCAGCGAATCCGGGACAGTCGGCAATCAGCCCCAGCATTTT.

The V and J genes are TRBV5-6 and TRBJ1-1; 10 bases map to TRBD1. Germline-derived CDR1 and CDR2 are SGHDT and YYEEEE. CDR3 length: 16 amino acids. J was trimmed by 2 bases and V by 2 bases; bases with no gene match: 6. The CDR3 sequence is CASSLDRGRRNTEAFF. CDR3 DNA sequence: TGTGCCAGCAGCTTAGACAGGGGGCGCAGAAACACTGAAGCTTTCTTT.

The chain employs TRBV7-2 and TRBJ2-2; maybe TRBD1 (5 bases). V was trimmed by 4 bases and J by 7 bases, leaving 13 bases between them. CDR1 and CDR2 (germline): SGHTA, FQGNSA. CDR3 length equals 14 residues. In DNA, the CDR3 is TGTGCCAGCAGCTATGGGCAGGGTAGCGGGGAGCTGTTTTTT. It is translated as CASSYGQGSGELFF.